These 16 T cell receptor beta chains were sequenced from one sample in a study of cytomegalovirus exposure and HLA in healthy donors. The PCR had 60 Vbeta and 13 Jbeta primers. Assay used: immunoSEQ multiplex PCR; TCRdb lists only in-frame clones, some missing. The sample contains tens of thousands of clones, about 84% of which appear only once. The sample comprised PBMCs. These receptors were taken from a girl aged 2 to 9 in good health and CMV-seropositive.

This chain uses TRBV6-1 with TRBJ2-1, with D possibly being TRBD1 (6 bases). The CDR3 runs to 13 residues. Germline CDR1 is MNHNS and CDR2 is SASEGT. Trimming stripped 5 bases from V and 3 bases from J, with 8 bases between. The CDR3 region has the DNA TGTGCCAGCAGTCGGGACAACTACAATGAGCAGTTCTTC. This gives the protein CASSRDNYNEQFF.

The V call is TRBV15, the J call TRBJ1-4, with 9 bases matching TRBD1. Germline V lookup: CDR1 LNHNV, CDR2 YYDKDF (reference sequence). V lost 1 base to trimming and J lost 5 bases; unmatched junction nucleotides: 11. CDR3 size: 18 residues. CDR3 loop: CATSRVRGTGLSNEKLFF. The DNA of the CDR3 is TGTGCCACCAGCAGAGTGAGGGGGACAGGGCTGTCGAATGAAAAACTGTTTTTT. Variable domain in full (rest from reference TRBV15 and TRBJ1-4): DAMVIQNPRYQVTQFGKPVTLSCSQTLNHNVMYWYQQKSSQAPKLLFHYYDKDFNNEADTPDNFQSRRPNTSFCFLDIRSPGLGDTAMYLCATSRVRGTGLSNEKLFFGSGTQLSVL.

The chain joins TRBV19 to TRBJ2-1; D uncertain. V was cut by 3 bases and J by 7 bases, with 7 bases left in between. The CDR3 has 12 amino acids. Germline V gene data show CDR1 as LNHDA and CDR2 as SQIVND (reference sequence). CDR3 loop: CASSIFENEQFF. Written as DNA, the CDR3 is TGTGCCAGTAGTATTTTTGAGAATGAGCAGTTCTTC. Based on the CDR3 plus reference TRBV19 and TRBJ2-1, the full variable domain is DGGITQSPKYLFRKEGQNVTLSCEQNLNHDAMYWYRQDPGQGLRLIYYSQIVNDFQKGDIAEGYSVSREKKESFPLTVTSAQKNPTAFYLCASSIFENEQFFGPGTRLTVL.

The V call is TRBV27, the J call TRBJ2-5; 9 bases fit TRBD2. Germline V lookup: CDR1 MNHEY, CDR2 SMNVEV (reference sequence). This CDR3 comprises 18 residues. The V gene end was trimmed by 0 bases and the J gene end by 2 bases; junction bases not matched to a gene: 10. The CDR3 loop reads CASSLSVAGGPGQETQYF. The CDR3 DNA follows: TGTGCCAGCAGTTTATCGGTTGCGGGAGGGCCGGGTCAAGAGACCCAGTACTTC.

This clone was counted a single time. V is TRBV28 and J is TRBJ2-3, with 11 nucleotides matching TRBD1. Germline V gives CDR1 MDHEN, CDR2 SYDVKM. The V gene end was trimmed by 6 bases and the J gene end by 5 bases; junction bases not matched to a gene: 13. The length of the CDR3 is 17 residues. This chain's CDR3 is CASSLRRRDRGIDTQYF. For the CDR3, the DNA is TGTGCCAGCAGCCTACGAAGGAGGGACAGGGGGATAGATACGCAGTATTTT.

V and J are TRBV4-1 and TRBJ2-4; D is perhaps TRBD2 (6 bases). The length of the CDR3 is 15 residues. Trimming left V 3 bases short and J 3 bases short, with 12 bases between. Germline CDR1 is MGHRA and CDR2 is YSYEKL. CDR3 sequence (DNA): TGCGCCAGCAGCCATCACCGGGACTTCAAAAACATTCAGTACTTC. It codes for CASSHHRDFKNIQYF.

The chain links TRBV29-1 to TRBJ2-7; 9 positions match TRBD2. The V gene end was trimmed by 6 bases and the J gene end by 5 bases; junction bases not matched to a gene: 14. Germline V gene lookup returns CDR1 SQVTM and CDR2 ANQGSEA. There are 15 residues in the CDR3. The CDR3 DNA reads as TGCAGCGTACGGATGAGAGCGGGAGGCGACCACGAGCAGTACTTC. Protein: CSVRMRAGGDHEQYF.

The V call is TRBV5-1, the J call TRBJ2-5; 7 bases are a match to TRBD1. Germline V gene data show CDR1 as SGHRS and CDR2 as YFSETQ. The CDR3 runs to 17 residues. The trim removed 6 bases at V and 2 bases at J, leaving 16 bases unmatched. The CDR3 sequence is CASTMNRQGPRQETQYF. CDR3 coding DNA: TGCGCCAGCACGATGAACCGACAGGGACCTAGGCAAGAGACCCAGTACTTC.

V and J are TRBV2 and TRBJ1-5, with a possible D match to TRBD1 (6 bases). Trimming shortened V by 6 bases and J by 0 bases, and 9 bases separated the two germline ends. Germline CDR1 SNHLY, CDR2 FYNNEI. The CDR3 spans 14 residues. CDR3 bases: TGTGCCAGCAGCGGACAGTATAGCAATCAGCCCCAGCATTTT. This gives the protein CASSGQYSNQPQHF.

The chain joins TRBV6-5 to TRBJ2-2; 12 nucleotides line up with TRBD2. There are 16 residues in the CDR3. Germline V gene data show CDR1 as MNHEY and CDR2 as SVGAGI. V lost 4 bases, J lost 5 bases, and 5 bases stayed unmatched. Here the CDR3 reads CASSSMTSGRTGELFF. DNA of the CDR3: TGTGCCAGCAGTTCTATGACTAGCGGGAGAACCGGGGAGCTGTTTTTT.

The chain employs TRBV5-1 and TRBJ1-2; the D is unclear. V shed 0 bases and J shed 4 bases, with 13 bases lying between them. Germline V gene data show CDR1 as SGHRS and CDR2 as YFSETQ. This CDR3 has 15 amino acids. CDR3: CASSLEEGGFYGYTF. The CDR3 region has the DNA TGCGCCAGCAGCTTGGAGGAGGGAGGGTTCTATGGCTACACCTTC.

This clone showed up just once. The chain is built from TRBV2 and TRBJ1-2; D is possibly TRBD1 (6 bases). Per germline, CDR1 SNHLY and CDR2 FYNNEI. This CDR3 has 13 residues. The ends were cut back, 5 bases at V and 4 bases at J, with 11 bases in the middle. The DNA for the CDR3 is TGTGCCAGCAGTCTACCAGGGGTCTATGGCTACACCTTC. Protein sequence: CASSLPGVYGYTF.

The chain has TRBV14 and TRBJ1-2, with 8 bases that match TRBD1. V lost 2 bases to trimming and J lost 9 bases; unmatched junction nucleotides: 5. Germline loops: CDR1 SGHDN, CDR2 FVKESK. This CDR3 region has 13 residues. Here the CDR3 DNA reads TGTGCCAGCAGCCAACGAAGGACAGGGAGCTACACCTTC. It is translated as CASSQRRTGSYTF.

This clone appeared once. The V call is TRBV12-2, the J call TRBJ1-5; the listed D gene, TRBD1, was not tested against the DNA. TRBV12-2 is annotated as a pseudogene. The CDR3 spans 16 residues. Written as DNA, the CDR3 is TGTGCAAGTCGCTTAGCGCAGGGGAGTAGAAATCAGCCCCAGCATTTT. Translated, it gives CASRLAQGSRNQPQHF.

The rearrangement joins TRBV19 to TRBJ1-5, with D possibly TRBD1 on 6 matching bases. Trimming removed 3 bases from V and 2 bases from J, with 11 bases in between. The CDR3 consists of 15 residues. Germline CDR1 is LNHDA and CDR2 is SQIVND (reference sequence). The CDR3 DNA is TGTGCCAGTAGTATTGCCGCAGGGGGCAATCAGCCCCAGCATTTT. This gives the protein CASSIAAGGNQPQHF.

This CDR3 is CASSLGLPGELFF. CDR3 nucleotide sequence: TGTGCCAGCAGTCTCGGACTGCCAGGGGAGCTGTTTTTT. The chain combines TRBV28 with TRBJ2-2; possibly TRBD2 for D (5 bases). Trimming cost V 5 bases and J 8 bases, with 12 bases left between them. This CDR3 contains 13 residues. CDR1 is MDHEN, CDR2 SYDVKM, per germline.